This T cell receptor beta chain is drawn from a study of early T cells in non-severe SARS-CoV-2 infection. Whole-study context: With bulk RNA from unsorted whole blood as input, sequencing yielded unpaired chains.

A word on this clonotype: Its target is unknown.

Individual cDNA molecules received unique molecular identifiers during library preparation. A single record per CDR3 protein comes from TCRdb applying MiXCR to the 5' RACE reads. The sample contains about 71,000 distinct CDR3 sequences, around 13% of which appear only once. General study results and limits: Reliance on VDJdb matching favored anti-spike CD8 responses; private and CD4 specificities were missed.

In germline, CDR1 is SQVTM, CDR2 ANQGSEA. V gave up 3 bases and J gave up 3 bases; unmatched junction bases: 5. There are 14 residues in the CDR3. This chain joins TRBV29-1 and TRBJ2-1, with 7 nucleotides matching TRBD2. The sample consisted of whole blood, taken at baseline. The source of this sequence is an adult who was a healthcare worker with PCR-confirmed SARS-CoV-2 infection or an uninfected control (not recorded which). CDR3 bases: TGCAGCGTTGAGATGGGACTAAGCTACAATGAGCAGTTCTTC. This codes for CSVEMGLSYNEQFF.